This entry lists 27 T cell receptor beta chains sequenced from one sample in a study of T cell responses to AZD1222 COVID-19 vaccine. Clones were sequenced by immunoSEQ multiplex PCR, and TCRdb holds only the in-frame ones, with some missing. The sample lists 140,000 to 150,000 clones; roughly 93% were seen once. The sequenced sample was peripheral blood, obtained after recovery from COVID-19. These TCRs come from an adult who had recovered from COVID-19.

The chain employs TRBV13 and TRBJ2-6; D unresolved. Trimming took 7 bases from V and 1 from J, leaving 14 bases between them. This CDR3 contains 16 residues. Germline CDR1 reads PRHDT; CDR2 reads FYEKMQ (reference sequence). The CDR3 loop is CASTSYGVSGANVLTF. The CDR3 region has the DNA TGTGCCAGCACCTCATATGGGGTTTCTGGGGCCAACGTCCTGACTTTC.

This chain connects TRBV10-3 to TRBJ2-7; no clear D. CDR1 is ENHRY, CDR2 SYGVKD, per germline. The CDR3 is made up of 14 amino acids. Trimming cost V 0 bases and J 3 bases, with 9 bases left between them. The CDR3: CAISESHSGYEQYF. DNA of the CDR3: TGTGCCATCAGTGAGTCCCACAGTGGCTACGAGCAGTACTTC.

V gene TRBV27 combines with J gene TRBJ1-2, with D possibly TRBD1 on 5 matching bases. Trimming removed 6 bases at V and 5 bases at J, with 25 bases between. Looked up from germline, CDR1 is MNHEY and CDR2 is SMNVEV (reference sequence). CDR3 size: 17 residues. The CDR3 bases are TGTGCCAGCAGACCCACAAGGGGCGCCTTCCCAACATATGGCTACACCTTC. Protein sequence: CASRPTRGAFPTYGYTF.

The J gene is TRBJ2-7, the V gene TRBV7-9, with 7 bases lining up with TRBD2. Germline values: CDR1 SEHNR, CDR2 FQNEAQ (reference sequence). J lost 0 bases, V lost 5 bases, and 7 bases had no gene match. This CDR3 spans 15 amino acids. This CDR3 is CASSASGTSSYEQYF. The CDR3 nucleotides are TGTGCCAGCAGCGCTAGCGGCACAAGCTCCTACGAGCAGTACTTC.

The DNA for the CDR3 is TGTGCCAGCAGTAGCTCTGACGGTGCAACTAATGAAAAACTGTTTTTT. Translation: CASSSSDGATNEKLFF. The genes are TRBV27 and TRBJ1-4; D is unresolved. The V and J ends lost 5 bases and 0 bases respectively, with 13 bases between them. Germline loops: CDR1 MNHEY, CDR2 SMNVEV (reference sequence). The CDR3 spans 16 residues.

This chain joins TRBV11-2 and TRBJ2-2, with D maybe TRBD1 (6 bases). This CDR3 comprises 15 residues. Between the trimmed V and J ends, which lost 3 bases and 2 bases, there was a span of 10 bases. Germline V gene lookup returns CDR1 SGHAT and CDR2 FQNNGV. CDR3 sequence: CASSFVTGNTGELFF. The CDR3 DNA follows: TGTGCCAGCAGCTTTGTGACAGGAAACACCGGGGAGCTGTTTTTT.

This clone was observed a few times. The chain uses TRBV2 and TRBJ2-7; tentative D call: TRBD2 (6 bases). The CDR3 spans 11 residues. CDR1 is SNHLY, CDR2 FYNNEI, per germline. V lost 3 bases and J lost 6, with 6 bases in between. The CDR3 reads CASSEGGEQYF. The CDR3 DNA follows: TGTGCCAGCAGTGAGGGGGGCGAGCAGTACTTC.

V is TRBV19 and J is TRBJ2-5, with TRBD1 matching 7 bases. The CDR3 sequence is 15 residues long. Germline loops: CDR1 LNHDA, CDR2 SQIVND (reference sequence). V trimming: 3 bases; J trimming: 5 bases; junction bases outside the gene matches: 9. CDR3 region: CASSIRGQTGETQYF. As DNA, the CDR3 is TGTGCCAGTAGTATCAGGGGACAGACCGGGGAGACCCAGTACTTC.

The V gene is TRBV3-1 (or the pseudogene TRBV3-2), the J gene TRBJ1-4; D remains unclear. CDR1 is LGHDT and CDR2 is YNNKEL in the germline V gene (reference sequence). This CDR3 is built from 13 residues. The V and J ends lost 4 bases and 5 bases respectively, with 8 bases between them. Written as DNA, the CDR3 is TGTGCCAGCAGCCGAGGCGCGAATGAAAAACTGTTTTTT. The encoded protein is CASSRGANEKLFF.

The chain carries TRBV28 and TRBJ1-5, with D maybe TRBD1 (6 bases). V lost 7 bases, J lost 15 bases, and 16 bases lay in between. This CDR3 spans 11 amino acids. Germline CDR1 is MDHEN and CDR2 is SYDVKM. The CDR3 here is CASIQQGSWHF. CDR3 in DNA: TGTGCCAGCATCCAACAGGGAAGTTGGCATTTT.

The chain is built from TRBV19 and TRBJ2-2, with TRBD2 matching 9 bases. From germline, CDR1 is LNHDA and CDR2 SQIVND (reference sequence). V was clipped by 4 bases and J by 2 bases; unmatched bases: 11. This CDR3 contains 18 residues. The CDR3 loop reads CASSTYPGAGGNTGELFF. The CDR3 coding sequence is TGTGCCAGTAGTACCTACCCAGGAGCGGGAGGTAACACCGGGGAGCTGTTTTTT.

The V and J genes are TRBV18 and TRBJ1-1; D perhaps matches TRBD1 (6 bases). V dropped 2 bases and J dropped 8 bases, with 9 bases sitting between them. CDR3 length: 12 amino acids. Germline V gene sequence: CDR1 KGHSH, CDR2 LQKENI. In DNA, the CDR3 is TGTGCCAGCTCACCAGGACAGAAAGAAGCTTTCTTT. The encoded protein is CASSPGQKEAFF.

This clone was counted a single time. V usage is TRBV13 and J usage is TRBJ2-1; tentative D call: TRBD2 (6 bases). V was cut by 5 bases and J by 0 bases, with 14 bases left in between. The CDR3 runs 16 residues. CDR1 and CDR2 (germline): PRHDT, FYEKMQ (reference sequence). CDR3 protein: CASSLRAGPSYNEQFF. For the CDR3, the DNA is TGTGCCAGCAGCCTGAGAGCGGGCCCCTCCTACAATGAGCAGTTCTTC.

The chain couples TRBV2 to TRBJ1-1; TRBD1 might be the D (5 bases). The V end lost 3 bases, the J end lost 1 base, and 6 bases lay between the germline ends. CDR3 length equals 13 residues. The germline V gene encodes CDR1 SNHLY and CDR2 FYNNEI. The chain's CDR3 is CASSDQGNTEAFF. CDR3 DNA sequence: TGTGCCAGCAGTGACCAGGGGAACACTGAAGCTTTCTTT. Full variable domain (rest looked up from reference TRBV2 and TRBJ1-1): EPEVTQTPSHQVTQMGQEVILRCVPISNHLYFYWYRQILGQKVEFLVSFYNNEISEKSEIFDDQFSVERPDGSNFTLKIRSTKLEDSAMYFCASSDQGNTEAFFGQGTRLTVV.

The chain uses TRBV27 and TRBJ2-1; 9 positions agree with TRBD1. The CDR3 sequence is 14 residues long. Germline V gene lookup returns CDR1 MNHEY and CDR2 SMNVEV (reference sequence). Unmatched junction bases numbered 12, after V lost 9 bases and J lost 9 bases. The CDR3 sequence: CASLSGTGLREQFF. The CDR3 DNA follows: TGTGCCAGTCTTTCCGGGACAGGGCTCCGTGAGCAGTTCTTC.

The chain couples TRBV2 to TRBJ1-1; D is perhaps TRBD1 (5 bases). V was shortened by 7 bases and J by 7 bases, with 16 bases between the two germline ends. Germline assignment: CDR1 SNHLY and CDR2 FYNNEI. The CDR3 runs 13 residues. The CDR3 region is CASTMEGLGEAFF. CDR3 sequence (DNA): TGTGCCAGCACCATGGAGGGGTTGGGTGAAGCTTTCTTT.

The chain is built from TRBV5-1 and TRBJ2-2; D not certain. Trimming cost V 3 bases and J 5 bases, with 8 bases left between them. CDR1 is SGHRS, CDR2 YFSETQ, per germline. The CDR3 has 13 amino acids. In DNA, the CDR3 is TGCGCCAGCAGCTACCAAAAAACCGGGGAGCTGTTTTTT. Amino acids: CASSYQKTGELFF.

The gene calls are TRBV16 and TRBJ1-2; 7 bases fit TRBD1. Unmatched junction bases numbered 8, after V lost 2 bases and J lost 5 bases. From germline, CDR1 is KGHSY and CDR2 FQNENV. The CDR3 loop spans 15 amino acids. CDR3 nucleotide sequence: TGTGCCAGCAGCCAAGCCACCAGGGGGTCGTATGGCTACACCTTC. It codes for CASSQATRGSYGYTF. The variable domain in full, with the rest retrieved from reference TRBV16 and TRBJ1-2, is GEEVAQTPKHLVRGEGQKAKLYCAPIKGHSYVFWYQQVLKNEFKFLISFQNENVFDETGMPKERFSAKCLPNSPCSLEIQATKLEDSAVYFCASSQATRGSYGYTFGSGTRLTVV.

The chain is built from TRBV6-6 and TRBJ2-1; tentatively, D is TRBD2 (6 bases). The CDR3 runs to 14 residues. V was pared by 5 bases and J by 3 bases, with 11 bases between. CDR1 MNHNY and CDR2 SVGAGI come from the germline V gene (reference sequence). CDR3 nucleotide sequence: TGTGCCAGCAGTCTGACCGGGGGCTACAATGAGCAGTTCTTC. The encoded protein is CASSLTGGYNEQFF.

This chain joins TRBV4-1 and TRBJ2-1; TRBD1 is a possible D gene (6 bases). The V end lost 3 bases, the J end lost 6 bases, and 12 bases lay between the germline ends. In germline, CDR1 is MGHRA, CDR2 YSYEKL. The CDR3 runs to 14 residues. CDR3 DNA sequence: TGCGCCAGCAGCCAGGCACAGGGCTTCAATGAGCAGTTCTTC. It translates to CASSQAQGFNEQFF.

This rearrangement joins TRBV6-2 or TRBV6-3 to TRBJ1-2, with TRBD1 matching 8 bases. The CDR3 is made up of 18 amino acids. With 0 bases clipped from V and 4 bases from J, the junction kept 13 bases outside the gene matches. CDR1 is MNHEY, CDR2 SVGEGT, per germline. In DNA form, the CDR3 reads TGTGCCAGCAGTTACTCCAAGACAGGGGCACGTGCAGGCTATGGCTACACCTTC. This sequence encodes CASSYSKTGARAGYGYTF.

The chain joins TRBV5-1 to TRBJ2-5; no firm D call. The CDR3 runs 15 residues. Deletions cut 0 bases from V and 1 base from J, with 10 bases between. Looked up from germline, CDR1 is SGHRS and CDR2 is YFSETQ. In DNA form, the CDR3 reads TGCGCCAGCAGCTTGGCCGCCAGGCCCCAAGAGACCCAGTACTTC. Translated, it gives CASSLAARPQETQYF.

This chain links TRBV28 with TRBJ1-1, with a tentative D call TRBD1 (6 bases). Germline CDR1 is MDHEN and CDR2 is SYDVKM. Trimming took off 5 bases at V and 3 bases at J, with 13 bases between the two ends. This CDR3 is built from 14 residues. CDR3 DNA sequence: TGTGCCAGCAGTCCTGGGGGGCCCCACACTGAAGCTTTCTTT. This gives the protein CASSPGGPHTEAFF.

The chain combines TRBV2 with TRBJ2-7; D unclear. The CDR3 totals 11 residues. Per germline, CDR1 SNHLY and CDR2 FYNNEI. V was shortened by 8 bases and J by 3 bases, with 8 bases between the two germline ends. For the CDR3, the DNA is TGTGCCAGCGGGGAATTCTACGAGCAGTACTTC. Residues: CASGEFYEQYF.

The CDR3 sequence is CASREKENTIYF. The CDR3 DNA reads TGTGCCAGCAGGGAAAAAGAAAACACCATATATTTT. The chain has TRBV11-2 and TRBJ1-3, with D unresolved. Germline lookup yields CDR1 SGHAT and CDR2 FQNNGV. Deletions cut 6 bases from V and 6 bases from J, with 9 bases between. The CDR3 covers 12 residues.

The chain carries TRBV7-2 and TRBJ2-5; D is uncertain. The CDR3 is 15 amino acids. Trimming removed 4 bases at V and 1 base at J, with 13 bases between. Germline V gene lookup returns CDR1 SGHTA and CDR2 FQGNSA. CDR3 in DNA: TGTGCCAGCAGCTCCAGACCAACGCTCCAAGAGACCCAGTACTTC. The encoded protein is CASSSRPTLQETQYF.

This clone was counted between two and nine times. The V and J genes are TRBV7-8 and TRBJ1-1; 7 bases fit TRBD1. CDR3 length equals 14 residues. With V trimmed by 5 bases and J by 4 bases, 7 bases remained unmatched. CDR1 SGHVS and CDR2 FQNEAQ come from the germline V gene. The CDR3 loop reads CASSLDRAGTEAFF. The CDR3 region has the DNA TGTGCCAGCAGCCTTGACAGGGCTGGCACTGAAGCTTTCTTT.